The 20 T cell receptor beta chains below all came from one sample that was sequenced in a study of T cells in Graves' hyperthyroidism and ophthalmopathy. RNA transcripts gave rise to amplified TCR beta CDR3 regions. The HTBI set primed first-round TCR CDR3 RT-PCR. TCRdb reanalysed the multiplex PCR reads using MiXCR and keeps one entry per CDR3 protein. The sample yields about 690,000 distinct CDR3 sequences, approximately 15% seen once. Sequenced: blood. The origin of the receptors is a man aged 45-60 years with Graves' hyperthyroidism.

The V and J genes are TRBV7-3 and TRBJ2-6; the D gene could be TRBD1 or TRBD2 (5 bases each). V dropped 0 bases and J dropped 1 base, with 7 bases sitting between them. Germline CDR1 SGHTA, CDR2 FQGTGA. This CDR3 comprises 16 residues. CDR3 region: CASSLTWGSGANVLTF. CDR3 sequence (DNA): TGTGCCAGCAGCTTAACGTGGGGGTCTGGGGCCAACGTCCTGACTTTC.

In this sample, this clonotype turned up many times. This chain joins TRBV2 and TRBJ1-5; no clear D. The germline V gene encodes CDR1 SNHLY and CDR2 FYNNEI. This CDR3 is built from 13 residues. V shed 3 bases and J shed 4 bases, with 7 bases lying between them. In DNA form, the CDR3 reads TGTGCCAGCAGTGATGAAGCGAATCAGCCCCAGCATTTT. It codes for CASSDEANQPQHF. The complete variable domain, with remaining parts taken from reference TRBV2 and TRBJ1-5, reads EPEVTQTPSHQVTQMGQEVILRCVPISNHLYFYWYRQILGQKVEFLVSFYNNEISEKSEIFDDQFSVERPDGSNFTLKIRSTKLEDSAMYFCASSDEANQPQHFGDGTRLSIL.

This clonotype was counted at least ten times. This sequence joins TRBV3-1 and TRBJ2-7; 9 bases align to TRBD1. CDR3 length: 13 residues. The V gene end was trimmed by 1 base and the J gene end by 9 bases; junction bases not matched to a gene: 4. Germline V CDR1 and CDR2: LGHDT, YNNKEL (reference sequence). In DNA, the CDR3 is TGTGCCAGCAGCCAAGTACTGACAGGGGGGCAGTACTTC. It codes for CASSQVLTGGQYF.

In its sample, this clonotype was seen a few times. The rearrangement joins TRBV29-1 to TRBJ2-7; tentatively, D is TRBD2 (5 bases). CDR1 is SQVTM and CDR2 is ANQGSEA in the germline V gene. Trimming removed 0 bases at V and 7 bases at J, with 16 bases between. The CDR3 sequence is 14 residues long. CDR3 amino acids: CSVEDRGLAEEQYF. For the CDR3, the DNA is TGCAGCGTTGAAGATCGGGGATTAGCAGAAGAGCAGTACTTC.

This clonotype was seen many times. The chain is built from TRBV28 and TRBJ2-1; 7 nucleotides align to TRBD1. Germline V gene lookup returns CDR1 MDHEN and CDR2 SYDVKM. V dropped 5 bases and J dropped 6; count of bases not matched to a gene: 10. This CDR3 is built from 15 residues. The DNA for the CDR3 is TGTGCCAGCAGTCCCGATCGGGACAGTAGCAATGAGCAGTTCTTC. Protein: CASSPDRDSSNEQFF.

This clonotype appeared many times. The V gene is TRBV28, the J gene TRBJ1-1; the D gene is possibly TRBD1 (6 bases). Per germline, CDR1 MDHEN and CDR2 SYDVKM. The CDR3 loop spans 15 amino acids. The V and J ends lost 4 bases and 6 bases respectively, with 18 bases between them. The CDR3 DNA is TGTGCCAGCAGTTCTCCTCGGGGGGCGCGGGCTGAAGCTTTCTTT. Translation: CASSSPRGARAEAFF.

At least ten counts were recorded for this clonotype. Here the CDR3 DNA reads TGTGCCAGCAGTTCAATTTCGGGATACAATGAGCAGTTCTTC. It yields the protein CASSSISGYNEQFF. This chain connects TRBV27 to TRBJ2-1, with D possibly matching TRBD2 (5 bases). This CDR3 has 14 amino acids. V was clipped by 4 bases and J by 4 bases, with 11 bases between them. From germline, CDR1 is MNHEY and CDR2 SMNVEV (reference sequence).

This clonotype was recorded many times. V gene TRBV5-1 combines with J gene TRBJ2-2, with a possible D match to TRBD1 (5 bases). The germline V gene encodes CDR1 SGHRS and CDR2 YFSETQ. V lost 5 bases and J lost 7, with 12 bases in between. CDR3 length: 13 amino acids. CDR3 loop: CASRPRVNGELFF. CDR3 coding DNA: TGCGCCAGCAGACCCAGGGTCAACGGGGAGCTGTTTTTT.

This clonotype was counted ten times or more. The chain is built from TRBV28 and TRBJ2-7; tentatively, D is TRBD1 or TRBD2 (5 bases each). CDR3 size: 13 residues. Looked up from germline, CDR1 is MDHEN and CDR2 is SYDVKM. Trimming removed 4 bases at V and 4 bases at J, with 11 bases between. The CDR3 nucleotides read TGTGCCAGCAGTTCTGGGACCAAGTACGAGCAGTACTTC. It codes for CASSSGTKYEQYF. The full variable domain, its missing parts supplied by reference TRBV28 and TRBJ2-7, is DVKVTQSSRYLVKRTGEKVFLECVQDMDHENMFWYRQDPGLGLRLIYFSYDVKMKEKGDIPEGYSVSREKKERFSLILESASTNQTSMYLCASSSGTKYEQYFGPGTRLTVT.

The chain's CDR3 is CASIDFGLPDYEQYF. CDR3 bases: TGTGCCAGCATCGATTTTGGACTCCCCGACTACGAGCAGTACTTC. The chain links TRBV28 to TRBJ2-7; D perhaps matches TRBD2 (5 bases). The CDR3 contains 15 residues. Germline V lookup: CDR1 MDHEN, CDR2 SYDVKM. V was clipped by 7 bases and J by 3 bases, with 19 bases between them.

This clonotype has a handful of counts. V gene TRBV6-2 or TRBV6-3 combines with J gene TRBJ2-3, with D perhaps TRBD1 or TRBD2 (5 bases each). The germline CDR1 and CDR2 sequences are MNHEY and SVGEGT. The CDR3 has 13 residues. Trimming pared 6 bases from V and 4 bases from J, leaving 11 bases between. This chain's CDR3 is CASSLGTADTQYF. The CDR3 region has the DNA TGTGCCAGCAGCCTCGGGACCGCAGATACGCAGTATTTT.

This clonotype was detected ten times or more. J is TRBJ2-3 and V is TRBV12-3 or TRBV12-4; D may correspond to TRBD1 or TRBD2 (5 bases each). The CDR3 has 14 amino acids. The germline V and J ends were trimmed by 6 bases and 4 bases, with 14 bases remaining between them. This CDR3 is CASSNRGGADTQYF. CDR3 coding DNA: TGTGCCAGCAGCAACCGTGGGGGTGCAGATACGCAGTATTTT.

Only one count was recorded for this clonotype. A much bigger clone sits one base away, suggesting this may be a read error. The chain uses TRBV27 and TRBJ1-5, with no clear D. The CDR3 length is 12 residues. Germline V lookup: CDR1 MNHEY, CDR2 SMNVEV (reference sequence). This CDR3 is CASSFRNQTQHF. The CDR3 nucleotides are TGTGCCAGCAGTTTTAGGAATCAGACCCAGCATTTT.

V gene TRBV6-2 or TRBV6-3 combines with J gene TRBJ1-1, with 7 bases identical to TRBD1. The CDR3 runs to 13 residues. Germline-derived CDR1 and CDR2 are MNHEY and SVGEGT. Unmatched junction bases numbered 16, after V lost 10 bases and J lost 11 bases. This chain's CDR3 is CAIRGRQGTVAFF. CDR3 bases: TGTGCCATCCGGGGGAGACAGGGCACCGTTGCTTTCTTT.

V and J are TRBV12-3 or TRBV12-4 and TRBJ1-6; TRBD1 is a possible D gene (5 bases). Between the trimmed V and J ends, which lost 6 bases and 5 bases, there was a span of 14 bases. The CDR3 totals 15 residues. CDR3 in amino acids: CASSPGTENNSPLHF. CDR3 nucleotides: TGTGCCAGCAGCCCCGGGACCGAAAATAATTCACCCCTCCACTTT.

In its sample, this clonotype was seen a few times. This chain joins TRBV27 and TRBJ1-1; 7 positions match TRBD1. CDR3 length equals 14 residues. J gave up 4 bases and V 6 bases, and 8 bases lay outside the gene matches. Germline CDR1 MNHEY, CDR2 SMNVEV (reference sequence). The CDR3 region is CASRDRVEATEAFF. The DNA of the CDR3 is TGTGCCAGCAGAGACAGGGTAGAGGCCACTGAAGCTTTCTTT.

Many counts were recorded for this clonotype. This chain connects TRBV28 to TRBJ2-5; D is possibly TRBD1 (5 bases). The length of the CDR3 is 16 residues. Trimming took off 6 bases at V and 2 bases at J, with 19 bases between the two ends. CDR1 MDHEN and CDR2 SYDVKM come from the germline V gene. DNA for the CDR3: TGTGCCAGCAGCCCCCCCAACCAGGGTAGGCAAGAGACCCAGTACTTC. This encodes CASSPPNQGRQETQYF.

The V and J genes are TRBV6-2 or TRBV6-3 and TRBJ2-2, with 8 bases identical to TRBD1. The germline V gene encodes CDR1 MNHEY and CDR2 SVGEGT. Trimming removed 4 bases from V and 6 bases from J; junction bases left unmatched: 7. The CDR3 loop spans 15 amino acids. The CDR3 reads CASSSPGQGPGELFF. The CDR3 DNA is TGTGCCAGCAGTTCCCCCGGACAGGGTCCCGGGGAGCTGTTTTTT.

V usage is TRBV5-1 and J usage is TRBJ2-7; D unresolved. CDR1 is SGHRS, CDR2 YFSETQ, per germline. The ends were cut back, 4 bases at V and 7 bases at J, with 15 bases in the middle. This CDR3 is 13 amino acids long. Here the CDR3 reads CASSDTEMEEQYF. CDR3 bases: TGCGCCAGCAGCGACACAGAGATGGAGGAGCAGTACTTC.

The count of this clonotype is one. The CDR3 nucleotides read TGCGCCAGCAGCCAACGTATTAGCGGAGTCGGCAATGAGCAGTTCTTC. It translates to CASSQRISGVGNEQFF. The chain recombines TRBV4-1 with TRBJ2-1, with D perhaps matching TRBD2 (6 bases). This CDR3 has 16 residues. The V gene's germline CDR1 is MGHRA and CDR2 YSYEKL. The V gene lost 2 bases and the J gene lost 6 bases, with 17 bases spanning the gap.